Listed here is a single TCR beta chain. Its antigen remains unknown. This specimen belongs to a study of cytomegalovirus exposure and HLA in healthy donors. Overall study findings and caveats: According to a subsequent analysis, TCR clusters identified in the first cohort showed a tendency to co-occur across the 100 to 150 validation repertoires. According to reports, the classifier identified cytomegalovirus status with high specificity and sensitivity. The study listed roughly 160 cytomegalovirus-associated TCR beta chains.

Clones were read by immunoSEQ multiplex PCR, and TCRdb kept only the in-frame ones, dropping some. Among about 57,000 clones listed, around 90% were seen once. From germline, CDR1 is SGHRS and CDR2 YFSETQ. CDR3 size: 14 residues. V lost 5 bases to trimming and J lost 4 bases; unmatched junction nucleotides: 5. The validation cohort, a group of roughly 120 subjects, included the donors and was separate from the approximately 680-subject first cohort. The TCR comes from a woman under 30 in good health and CMV-seronegative. This sequence joins TRBV5-1 and TRBJ1-1, with 10 bases fitting TRBD1. Sequencing was carried out using PBMCs. CDR3 in amino acids: CASRTGGIGTEAFF. CDR3 DNA: TGCGCCAGCAGGACAGGGGGCATCGGCACTGAAGCTTTCTTT.